This TCR beta chain stems from a study of cytomegalovirus exposure and HLA in healthy donors. Study in general: Drawn from HLA-typed donors, tens of millions of unique TCRs were held in an early data release.

The CDR3 sequence is 14 residues long. Germline V gene sequence: CDR1 MNHNS, CDR2 SASEGT. The trim removed 6 bases at V and 5 bases at J, leaving 8 bases unmatched. The PCR had 60 Vbeta and 13 Jbeta primers. TCRdb keeps only in-frame clones here, not all; method: immunoSEQ multiplex PCR. The sample contains roughly 170,000 clones, over 60% of which appear only once. Study-wide results and limits: V- and J-gene trimming of TCR beta was linked (in a later analysis) to a missense DCLRE1C variant. Differences between HLA loci emerged in a later analysis of TCR association rates, with DRB1 most and HLA-C fewest.

Points on this clone: Its specificity is unknown.

The clonotype was recovered from a female donor in good health and CMV-seronegative. Sequencing was performed on PBMCs. This chain connects TRBV6-1 to TRBJ2-5, with 8 nucleotides matching TRBD2. CDR3 coding DNA: TGTGCCAGCAGGCCCGGGGGGGCCCCGGAGACCCAGTACTTC. Its translation: CASRPGGAPETQYF.